These T cell receptor beta chains were read from a single sample in a study of T cells after yellow fever vaccination. TCRdb independently ran MiXCR on the 5' RACE reads; one entry per CDR3 protein. The repertoire holds approximately 300,000 distinct CDR3 sequences, with roughly 8.7% as singletons. The sample here was PBMCs, taken on the day of the first yellow fever vaccination. These receptors originate from a man between 18 and 35 years old who received the YFV17D yellow fever vaccine. Both conserved end residues are part of each CDR3. Fields, in order: CDR3 DNA, CDR3 protein, D gene, J gene, clone size, V gene. D genes are given only for firm matches. Some rows have no size entry. The others give once, few or many, or a class for an expanded clone.

cdr3_nt: TGTGCCAGCAGTTTCCCCGGGGCGGCCACAGATACGCAGTATTTT; cdr3_aa: CASSFPGAATDTQYF; d_call: .; j_call: TRBJ2-3; clone_size: .; v_call: TRBV27
cdr3_nt: TGTGCCAGCAGCTTAGGGGGACTCAGTGGCTACACCTTC; cdr3_aa: CASSLGGLSGYTF; d_call: .; j_call: TRBJ1-2; clone_size: .; v_call: TRBV7-9
cdr3_nt: TGTGCCAGCAGCCAAGCACTAGCGGTGCCCTACAATGAGCAGTTCTTC; cdr3_aa: CASSQALAVPYNEQFF; d_call: TRBD2; j_call: TRBJ2-1; clone_size: many; v_call: TRBV4-2
cdr3_nt: TGTGCCAGTCTTCTAGCGGGGGGGCTTGAGCAGTTCTTC; cdr3_aa: CASLLAGGLEQFF; d_call: TRBD2; j_call: TRBJ2-1; clone_size: .; v_call: TRBV11-2
cdr3_nt: TGTGCCAGCAGCTTAGTGGGCAGATGGGAGACCCAGTACTTC; cdr3_aa: CASSLVGRWETQYF; d_call: .; j_call: TRBJ2-5; clone_size: .; v_call: TRBV11-2
cdr3_nt: TGCGCCAGCAGCTTGTATGGCCCAGCTTGGGGCTACACCTTC; cdr3_aa: CASSLYGPAWGYTF; d_call: .; j_call: TRBJ1-2; clone_size: many; v_call: TRBV5-1
cdr3_nt: TGTGCCAGCAGCGGGACAGGCTACACCGGGGAGCTGTTTTTT; cdr3_aa: CASSGTGYTGELFF; d_call: TRBD1; j_call: TRBJ2-2; clone_size: few; v_call: TRBV28
cdr3_nt: TGTGCCAGCAGCCAACTACACTCGGAGACCCAGTACTTC; cdr3_aa: CASSQLHSETQYF; d_call: .; j_call: TRBJ2-5; clone_size: .; v_call: TRBV27
cdr3_nt: TGCAGTGCTAGGACAGGGGTTGTTTCCTACGAGCAGTACTTC; cdr3_aa: CSARTGVVSYEQYF; d_call: TRBD1; j_call: TRBJ2-7; clone_size: .; v_call: TRBV20-1
cdr3_nt: TGTGCCAGCAGCTCCTCAGGGCACTCCTACGAGCAGTACTTC; cdr3_aa: CASSSSGHSYEQYF; d_call: .; j_call: TRBJ2-7; clone_size: few; v_call: TRBV9
cdr3_nt: TGTGCCAGCAGCCCTACCTTCGGAACCTCTGAAGCTTTCTTT; cdr3_aa: CASSPTFGTSEAFF; d_call: .; j_call: TRBJ1-1; clone_size: few; v_call: TRBV7-9
cdr3_nt: TGCGCCAGCAGCCGAAGACAGGGGGCCTACAATGAGCAGTTCTTC; cdr3_aa: CASSRRQGAYNEQFF; d_call: TRBD1; j_call: TRBJ2-1; clone_size: few; v_call: TRBV4-3
cdr3_nt: TGTGCCAGCCATTACCCGCCGACAGGGAGAAACTATAGCAATCAGCCCCAGCATTTT; cdr3_aa: CASHYPPTGRNYSNQPQHF; d_call: TRBD1; j_call: TRBJ1-5; clone_size: .; v_call: TRBV12-3/TRBV12-4
cdr3_nt: TGTGCCAGCAGTTACTCGACAGGGGTAGGTGAAGCTTTCTTT; cdr3_aa: CASSYSTGVGEAFF; d_call: TRBD1; j_call: TRBJ1-1; clone_size: .; v_call: TRBV6-2/TRBV6-3
cdr3_nt: TGTGCCACCAGGCGACAGGGGGAGGGAACTGAAGCTTTCTTT; cdr3_aa: CATRRQGEGTEAFF; d_call: TRBD1; j_call: TRBJ1-1; clone_size: few; v_call: TRBV15
cdr3_nt: TGCGCCAGCAGCCCGGACGGTAATGAAAAACTGTTTTTT; cdr3_aa: CASSPDGNEKLFF; d_call: .; j_call: TRBJ1-4; clone_size: .; v_call: TRBV5-1
cdr3_nt: TGCAGTGCACCGACCTTTGACAGGGCCTATGGCTACACCTTC; cdr3_aa: CSAPTFDRAYGYTF; d_call: TRBD1; j_call: TRBJ1-2; clone_size: many; v_call: TRBV20-1
cdr3_nt: TGTGCCAGCAGTTTCAGGGATGCCAATGAGCAGTTCTTC; cdr3_aa: CASSFRDANEQFF; d_call: .; j_call: TRBJ2-1; clone_size: few; v_call: TRBV12-3/TRBV12-4
cdr3_nt: TGTGCCAGCTCACCAAAAAACAGGGGCGATGAGCAGTTCTTC; cdr3_aa: CASSPKNRGDEQFF; d_call: TRBD1; j_call: TRBJ2-1; clone_size: few; v_call: TRBV18
cdr3_nt: TGTGCCAGTGGGGCCGGGGGCATCTCCTACGAGCAGTACTTC; cdr3_aa: CASGAGGISYEQYF; d_call: .; j_call: TRBJ2-7; clone_size: few; v_call: TRBV6-1
cdr3_nt: TGTGCCAGCAGCAAAACGACAGCCTTGGTTAATCAGCCCCAGCATTTT; cdr3_aa: CASSKTTALVNQPQHF; d_call: .; j_call: TRBJ1-5; clone_size: .; v_call: TRBV21-1
cdr3_nt: TGTGCCGCCGGGTGGACAGGGGGCAATCAGCCCCAGCATTTT; cdr3_aa: CAAGWTGGNQPQHF; d_call: TRBD1; j_call: TRBJ1-5; clone_size: .; v_call: TRBV6-1
cdr3_nt: TGCAGTGCATGGACAGGGACCGGGGAAAAACTGTTTTTT; cdr3_aa: CSAWTGTGEKLFF; d_call: TRBD1; j_call: TRBJ1-4; clone_size: .; v_call: TRBV20-1
cdr3_nt: TGCGCCAGCAGCCAAGAAACCGACATCACTGAAGCTTTCTTT; cdr3_aa: CASSQETDITEAFF; d_call: .; j_call: TRBJ1-1; clone_size: few; v_call: TRBV4-1
cdr3_nt: TGCGCCAGCAGCTTGGACAAGTCAAATTCACCCCTCCACTTT; cdr3_aa: CASSLDKSNSPLHF; d_call: .; j_call: TRBJ1-6; clone_size: many; v_call: TRBV5-1
cdr3_nt: TGTGCCAGCAGTTCTAGGGAGGGCGGCTATGGCTACACCTTC; cdr3_aa: CASSSREGGYGYTF; d_call: .; j_call: TRBJ1-2; clone_size: .; v_call: TRBV12-3/TRBV12-4
cdr3_nt: TGTGCCAGCACCCGCTCCCAAGTGGGGGGTGAAAAACTGTTTTTT; cdr3_aa: CASTRSQVGGEKLFF; d_call: .; j_call: TRBJ1-4; clone_size: many; v_call: TRBV6-1
cdr3_nt: TGTGCCAGCTCACCCAAGGAGAATGGCTACACCTTC; cdr3_aa: CASSPKENGYTF; d_call: .; j_call: TRBJ1-2; clone_size: .; v_call: TRBV18
cdr3_nt: TGTGCCAGCAGCCCGGACAGCCGAAACACCATATATTTT; cdr3_aa: CASSPDSRNTIYF; d_call: .; j_call: TRBJ1-3; clone_size: many; v_call: TRBV2
cdr3_nt: TGCGCCAGCAGCTTGGCTCCCAGCGGATTTAACACTGAAGCTTTCTTT; cdr3_aa: CASSLAPSGFNTEAFF; d_call: .; j_call: TRBJ1-1; clone_size: .; v_call: TRBV5-1
cdr3_nt: TGTGCCAGCAGCACCGGATTCCTACCCCGCGTATCCACAGATACGCAGTATTTT; cdr3_aa: CASSTGFLPRVSTDTQYF; d_call: .; j_call: TRBJ2-3; clone_size: few; v_call: TRBV11-2
cdr3_nt: TGTGCCAGCCTGACAGGGGGCCGTTTATTATCTGAAGCTTTCTTT; cdr3_aa: CASLTGGRLLSEAFF; d_call: TRBD1; j_call: TRBJ1-1; clone_size: .; v_call: TRBV19
cdr3_nt: TGTGCCAGCAGTTTTACAGGGTTCAATCAGCCCCAGCATTTT; cdr3_aa: CASSFTGFNQPQHF; d_call: .; j_call: TRBJ1-5; clone_size: many; v_call: TRBV28
cdr3_nt: TGTGCCACCTTCCAAATCAGGGTTTTCAGAGAGACCCAGTACTTC; cdr3_aa: CATFQIRVFRETQYF; d_call: .; j_call: TRBJ2-5; clone_size: few; v_call: TRBV7-9
cdr3_nt: TGTGCCAGCAATGGACAGAGGCCCTTGGGGGAGACCCAGTACTTC; cdr3_aa: CASNGQRPLGETQYF; d_call: .; j_call: TRBJ2-5; clone_size: .; v_call: TRBV7-9
cdr3_nt: TGTGCCAGCAGCTGGGGGACACCCCAAGAGACCCAGTACTTC; cdr3_aa: CASSWGTPQETQYF; d_call: .; j_call: TRBJ2-5; clone_size: few; v_call: TRBV7-9
cdr3_nt: TGCAGTGCTCCTACTTCGGGACAGATATCCTATGGCTACACCTTC; cdr3_aa: CSAPTSGQISYGYTF; d_call: TRBD1; j_call: TRBJ1-2; clone_size: .; v_call: TRBV20-1
cdr3_nt: TGTGCCACCAGTGAGTCGGTAGAGGAGACCCAGTACTTC; cdr3_aa: CATSESVEETQYF; d_call: .; j_call: TRBJ2-5; clone_size: many; v_call: TRBV24-1
cdr3_nt: TGTGCCTGGAGTGCCGCCGGGACAGGGGGAGTCGCCGGGGAGCTGGTTTTT; cdr3_aa: CAWSAAGTGGVAGELVF; d_call: TRBD1; j_call: TRBJ2-2; clone_size: .; v_call: TRBV30
cdr3_nt: TGTGCCAGCAGTTTCCCTCGGGGCAGCTATTCCGGAAACACCATATATTTT; cdr3_aa: CASSFPRGSYSGNTIYF; d_call: .; j_call: TRBJ1-3; clone_size: few; v_call: TRBV12-3/TRBV12-4
cdr3_nt: TGCAGTGCTAGAGATGAAGGAGGGTTGTCGACTTTCTTT; cdr3_aa: CSARDEGGLSTFF; d_call: .; j_call: TRBJ1-1; clone_size: many; v_call: TRBV20-1
cdr3_nt: TGTGCCAGCAACCCCCAGATAAGGAGCTCTGGGGCCAACGTCCTGACTTTC; cdr3_aa: CASNPQIRSSGANVLTF; d_call: .; j_call: TRBJ2-6; clone_size: .; v_call: TRBV11-2
cdr3_nt: TGCAGTGCTAGAGATCTTGGGGGGCACTATGAAAAACTGTTTTTT; cdr3_aa: CSARDLGGHYEKLFF; d_call: .; j_call: TRBJ1-4; clone_size: .; v_call: TRBV20-1
cdr3_nt: TGTGCCAGCAGCCTTAACAGGGTGAATAATTCACCCCTCCACTTT; cdr3_aa: CASSLNRVNNSPLHF; d_call: .; j_call: TRBJ1-6; clone_size: many; v_call: TRBV7-2
cdr3_nt: TGTGCCAGCAGCTCCTACAGGGAGCCTGAAGCTTTCTTT; cdr3_aa: CASSSYREPEAFF; d_call: .; j_call: TRBJ1-1; clone_size: .; v_call: TRBV11-1
cdr3_nt: TGTGCCAGCAGTCCCACCGGGCCCGGGGAGCTGTTTTTT; cdr3_aa: CASSPTGPGELFF; d_call: .; j_call: TRBJ2-2; clone_size: many; v_call: TRBV25-1
cdr3_nt: TGTGCCAGCAGTCCACGCAGGCAGGCAGGAGAGACCCAGTACTTC; cdr3_aa: CASSPRRQAGETQYF; d_call: .; j_call: TRBJ2-5; clone_size: .; v_call: TRBV25-1
cdr3_nt: TGCAGTGCTAGACGAGGGTTCTACGAGCAGTACTTC; cdr3_aa: CSARRGFYEQYF; d_call: .; j_call: TRBJ2-7; clone_size: few; v_call: TRBV20-1
cdr3_nt: TGCGCCAGCAGGGCTAGATTCCGGGGCGAGCAGTACTTC; cdr3_aa: CASRARFRGEQYF; d_call: .; j_call: TRBJ2-7; clone_size: few; v_call: TRBV10-2
cdr3_nt: TGTGCCAGCAGTCTCCGACAGGGAAACTTTTACGGCTACACCTTC; cdr3_aa: CASSLRQGNFYGYTF; d_call: TRBD1; j_call: TRBJ1-2; clone_size: .; v_call: TRBV12-3/TRBV12-4
cdr3_nt: TGCGCCAGCAGCCAAGGGGGCAGTAACTATGGCTACACCTTC; cdr3_aa: CASSQGGSNYGYTF; d_call: .; j_call: TRBJ1-2; clone_size: .; v_call: TRBV4-3
cdr3_nt: TGTGCCAGCAGCCGACCTGACAGGCTTGACACCATATATTTT; cdr3_aa: CASSRPDRLDTIYF; d_call: .; j_call: TRBJ1-3; clone_size: .; v_call: TRBV5-5
cdr3_nt: TGTGCCAGCAGCTTCAGGGGTTTTAGCACAGATACGCAGTATTTT; cdr3_aa: CASSFRGFSTDTQYF; d_call: .; j_call: TRBJ2-3; clone_size: .; v_call: TRBV7-3